This T cell receptor (beta chain) was obtained from a study of a mutant IDH1 vaccine in newly diagnosed glioma. Study-level findings and limits: Pseudoprogression appears to have had no connection to changes in top peripheral T cell clonotypes. Immune responses arising from the vaccine appeared in about 95% of patients.

The data were produced by immunoSEQ multiplex PCR, yet TCRdb's version contains in-frame clones alone and is incomplete. The sample has more than 55,000 clones; roughly 77% are singletons. Described time point: week 23, last vaccination. Alongside topical imiquimod, each dose of vaccine comprised 300 ug of mutant IDH1 20-mer peptide. Comments on this clone: No antigen is known for it.

Germline loops: CDR1 SEHNR, CDR2 FQNEAQ (reference sequence). V shed 5 bases, J shed 8 bases, and the junction held 9 bases outside the gene matches. CDR3 length equals 14 residues. The sequencing here drew on PBMCs, taken from a glioma patient whose treatment included an IDH1 peptide vaccine. This TCR was recovered from a woman in her forties with glioma. Some clones in this sample may be carry-over from other donors' samples. The chain links TRBV7-9 to TRBJ2-4, with 7 bases matching TRBD1. CDR3 loop: CASSPPGTVDIQYF. The CDR3, as DNA: TGTGCCAGCAGCCCCCCTGGGACAGTGGACATTCAGTACTTC. Full variable domain (remainder filled in from reference TRBV7-9 and TRBJ2-4): DTGVSQNPRHKITKRGQNVTFRCDPISEHNRLYWYRQTLGQGPEFLTYFQNEAQLEKSRLLSDRFSAERPKGSFSTLEIQRTEQGDSAMYLCASSPPGTVDIQYFGAGTRLSVL.